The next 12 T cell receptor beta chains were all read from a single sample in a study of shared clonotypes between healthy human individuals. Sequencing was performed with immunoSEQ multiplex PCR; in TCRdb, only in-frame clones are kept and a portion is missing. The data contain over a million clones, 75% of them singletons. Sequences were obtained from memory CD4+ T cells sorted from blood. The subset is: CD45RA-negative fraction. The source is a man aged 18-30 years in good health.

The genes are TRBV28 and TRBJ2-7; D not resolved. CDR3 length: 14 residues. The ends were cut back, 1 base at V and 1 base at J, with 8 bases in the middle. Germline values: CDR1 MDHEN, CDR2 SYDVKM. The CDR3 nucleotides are TGTGCCAGCAGTTTATTTCGGAATTCCTACGAGCAGTACTTC. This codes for CASSLFRNSYEQYF.

CDR3 nucleotides: TGTGCCTGGAGTAACCCCAGCGCCAAACTCCATGAGCAGTTCTTC. It specifies CAWSNPSAKLHEQFF. The V and J genes are TRBV30 and TRBJ2-1; D gene unclear. Germline CDR1 is GTSNPN and CDR2 is SVGIG (reference sequence). The CDR3 extends over 15 amino acids. Trimming removed 2 bases from V and 8 bases from J, with 19 bases in between. Together with reference TRBV30 and TRBJ2-1, the CDR3 gives the full variable domain: SQTIHQWPATLVQPVGSPLSLECTVEGTSNPNLYWYRQAAGRGLQLLFYSVGIGQISSEVPQNLSASRPQDRQFILSSKKLLLSDSGFYLCAWSNPSAKLHEQFFGPGTRLTVL.

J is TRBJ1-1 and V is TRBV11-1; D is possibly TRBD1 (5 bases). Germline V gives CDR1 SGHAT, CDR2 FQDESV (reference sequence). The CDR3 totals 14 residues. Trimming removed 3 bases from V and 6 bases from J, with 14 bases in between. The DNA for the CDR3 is TGTGCCAGCAGCTTCCGCGGGGCATTGGCTGAAGCTTTCTTT. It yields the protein CASSFRGALAEAFF. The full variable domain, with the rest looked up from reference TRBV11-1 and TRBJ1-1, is EAEVAQSPRYKITEKSQAVAFWCDPISGHATLYWYRQILGQGPELLVQFQDESVVDDSQLPKDRFSAERLKGVDSTLKIQPAELGDSAMYLCASSFRGALAEAFFGQGTRLTVV.

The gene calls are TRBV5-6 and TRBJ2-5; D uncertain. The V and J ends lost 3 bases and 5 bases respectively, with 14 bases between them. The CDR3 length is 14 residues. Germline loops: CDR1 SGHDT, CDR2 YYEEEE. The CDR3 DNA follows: TGTGCCAGCAGCTCGCCGACTGAAGGGGAGACCCAGTACTTC. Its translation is CASSSPTEGETQYF.

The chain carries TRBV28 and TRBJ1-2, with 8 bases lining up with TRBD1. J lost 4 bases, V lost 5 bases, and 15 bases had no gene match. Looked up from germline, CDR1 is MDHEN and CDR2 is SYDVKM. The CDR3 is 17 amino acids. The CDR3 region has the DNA TGTGCCAGCAGTCCGCCTAGCCTCAGGGGGCTGAGCTATGGCTACACCTTC. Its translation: CASSPPSLRGLSYGYTF.

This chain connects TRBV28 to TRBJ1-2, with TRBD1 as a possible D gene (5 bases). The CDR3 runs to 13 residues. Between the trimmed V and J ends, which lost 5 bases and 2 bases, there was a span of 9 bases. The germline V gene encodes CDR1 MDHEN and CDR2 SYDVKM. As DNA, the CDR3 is TGTGCCAGCAGTGGCGGGACGAACTATGGCTACACCTTC. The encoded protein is CASSGGTNYGYTF.

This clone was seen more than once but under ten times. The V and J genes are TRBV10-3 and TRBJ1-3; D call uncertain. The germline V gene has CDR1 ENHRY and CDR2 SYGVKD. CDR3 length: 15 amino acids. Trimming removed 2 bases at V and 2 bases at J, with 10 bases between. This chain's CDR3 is CAISEMWGTGNTIYF. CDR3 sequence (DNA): TGTGCCATCAGTGAGATGTGGGGAACTGGAAACACCATATATTTT.

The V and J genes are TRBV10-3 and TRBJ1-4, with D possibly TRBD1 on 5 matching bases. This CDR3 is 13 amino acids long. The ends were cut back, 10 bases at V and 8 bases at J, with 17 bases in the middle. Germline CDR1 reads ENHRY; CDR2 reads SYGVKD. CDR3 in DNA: TGTGCCACCGCCCGGGACGAGGCGGAAAAACTGTTTTTT. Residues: CATARDEAEKLFF.

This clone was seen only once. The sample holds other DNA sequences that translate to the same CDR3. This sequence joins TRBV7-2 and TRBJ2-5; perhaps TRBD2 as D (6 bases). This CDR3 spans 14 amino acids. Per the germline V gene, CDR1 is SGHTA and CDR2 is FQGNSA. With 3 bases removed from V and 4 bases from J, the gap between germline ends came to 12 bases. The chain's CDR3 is CASSLGGAGETQYF. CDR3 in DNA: TGTGCCAGCAGCTTGGGCGGGGCGGGAGAGACCCAGTACTTC.

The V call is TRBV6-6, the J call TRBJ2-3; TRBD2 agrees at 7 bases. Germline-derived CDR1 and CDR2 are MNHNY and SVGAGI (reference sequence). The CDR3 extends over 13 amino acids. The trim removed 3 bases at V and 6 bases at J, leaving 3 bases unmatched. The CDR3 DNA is TGTGCCAGCAGTTATTTCGGGGGGGATACGCAGTATTTT. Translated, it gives CASSYFGGDTQYF.

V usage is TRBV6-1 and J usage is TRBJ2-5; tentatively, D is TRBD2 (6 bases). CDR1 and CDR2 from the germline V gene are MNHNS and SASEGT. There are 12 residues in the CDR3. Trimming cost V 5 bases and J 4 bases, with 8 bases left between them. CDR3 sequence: CASSWEAETQYF. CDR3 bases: TGTGCCAGCAGTTGGGAGGCAGAGACCCAGTACTTC.

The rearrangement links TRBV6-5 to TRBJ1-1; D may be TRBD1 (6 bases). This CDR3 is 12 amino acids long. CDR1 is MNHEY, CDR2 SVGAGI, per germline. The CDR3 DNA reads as TGTGCAACAGGGAAGGTGAACACTGAAGCTTTCTTT. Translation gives CATGKVNTEAFF.